The rows below give T cell receptor beta chains drawn from one sample of a study of neoadjuvant anti-PD-1 for oral cavity cancer. Some clones are missing from TCRdb's copy, which holds only in-frame ones; the method was immunoSEQ multiplex PCR. The sample contains 84,000 or so clones, roughly 80% of which appear only once. This sample comprised PBMCs, obtained before nivolumab (anti-PD-1) treatment. The receptors were sampled from a person aged 40 to 85 with oral cavity squamous cell carcinoma. Each CDR3 is given with its conserved first and last residue. The D gene is left open where the match is weak. Size is stated for part of the rows, as once, few or many counts, or as a class when the clone is expanded.

abundance: NA; v_gene: TRBV4-1; d_gene: NA; j_gene: TRBJ2-5; CDR3nt: TGCGCCAGCAGCCTCGGATTTTACTTGGGGCAAGAGACCCAGTACTTC; CDR3aa: CASSLGFYLGQETQYF
abundance: NA; v_gene: TRBV5-4; d_gene: TRBD2; j_gene: TRBJ2-3; CDR3nt: TGTGCCAGCAGCTTTGGCACTAGCGGGGGCACAGATACGCAGTATTTT; CDR3aa: CASSFGTSGGTDTQYF
abundance: few; v_gene: TRBV7-9; d_gene: NA; j_gene: TRBJ1-1; CDR3nt: TGTGCCAGCCGTAACGACCCCAGCACTGAAGCTTTCTTT; CDR3aa: CASRNDPSTEAFF
abundance: NA; v_gene: TRBV27; d_gene: NA; j_gene: TRBJ2-7; CDR3nt: TGTGCCAGCAGTTTATGGGGGGAAGCCTACGAGCAGTACTTC; CDR3aa: CASSLWGEAYEQYF
abundance: NA; v_gene: TRBV5-1; d_gene: NA; j_gene: TRBJ2-7; CDR3nt: TGCGCCAGCAGCTCCCGAGGGGGGCCCTACGAGCAGTACTTC; CDR3aa: CASSSRGGPYEQYF
abundance: once; v_gene: TRBV15; d_gene: NA; j_gene: TRBJ2-2; CDR3nt: TGTGCCACCAGCAGAGGGCTCCCCTCCACCGGGGAGCTGTTTTTT; CDR3aa: CATSRGLPSTGELFF
abundance: NA; v_gene: TRBV6-1; d_gene: NA; j_gene: TRBJ2-4; CDR3nt: TGTGCCAGCAGTGAAGCCATAAACAGGCTGGTCAAAAACATTCAGTACTTC; CDR3aa: CASSEAINRLVKNIQYF
abundance: NA; v_gene: TRBV20-1; d_gene: NA; j_gene: TRBJ1-1; CDR3nt: TGCAGTGCTAGGGGGCGGTTTGAAGCTTTCTTT; CDR3aa: CSARGRFEAFF
abundance: NA; v_gene: TRBV28; d_gene: NA; j_gene: TRBJ2-5; CDR3nt: TGTGCCAGCAGTGGCCCCGGGGCCGGCAGCCAAGAGACCCAGTACTTC; CDR3aa: CASSGPGAGSQETQYF
abundance: NA; v_gene: TRBV27; d_gene: NA; j_gene: TRBJ2-1; CDR3nt: TGTGCCAGCAGTTTACCCCTTAACAGGGGAGGAAACAATGAGCAGTTCTTC; CDR3aa: CASSLPLNRGGNNEQFF
abundance: NA; v_gene: TRBV29-1; d_gene: TRBD1; j_gene: TRBJ2-7; CDR3nt: TGCAGCGCCCAGGGACAGTCCTACGAGCAGTACTTC; CDR3aa: CSAQGQSYEQYF
abundance: NA; v_gene: TRBV6-5; d_gene: NA; j_gene: TRBJ1-4; CDR3nt: TGTGCCAGCAGTTATCAGGGGACTAATGAAAAACTGTTTTTT; CDR3aa: CASSYQGTNEKLFF
abundance: once; v_gene: TRBV6-6; d_gene: NA; j_gene: TRBJ1-2; CDR3nt: TGTGCCAGCAGTTACCCCAACAATGGCTACACCTTC; CDR3aa: CASSYPNNGYTF
abundance: NA; v_gene: TRBV20-1; d_gene: NA; j_gene: TRBJ2-1; CDR3nt: TGCAGTGCTAGAGAGGGGAATGAGCAGTTCTTC; CDR3aa: CSAREGNEQFF
abundance: NA; v_gene: TRBV6-1; d_gene: TRBD1; j_gene: TRBJ2-7; CDR3nt: TGTGCCCTCTACAGGGGCCTCTCCTACGAGCAGTACTTC; CDR3aa: CALYRGLSYEQYF
abundance: NA; v_gene: TRBV28; d_gene: TRBD1; j_gene: TRBJ2-6; CDR3nt: TGTGCCAGCAGCCGCCGTGGACAGGGGGTATACGCTGGGGCCAACGTCCTGACTTTC; CDR3aa: CASSRRGQGVYAGANVLTF
abundance: few; v_gene: TRBV5-1; d_gene: NA; j_gene: TRBJ1-4; CDR3nt: TGCGCCAGCCAAGAAGCAACTAATGAAAAACTGTTTTTT; CDR3aa: CASQEATNEKLFF
abundance: NA; v_gene: TRBV7-8; d_gene: NA; j_gene: TRBJ1-5; CDR3nt: TGTGCCAGCAGCTTAATTGAGGGGCAGAATCAGCCCCAGCATTTT; CDR3aa: CASSLIEGQNQPQHF
abundance: NA; v_gene: TRBV6-5; d_gene: NA; j_gene: TRBJ2-7; CDR3nt: TGTGCCAGCAGTCGTACCGCGGGCACTTACGAGCAGTACTTC; CDR3aa: CASSRTAGTYEQYF
abundance: NA; v_gene: TRBV29-1; d_gene: TRBD2; j_gene: TRBJ2-3; CDR3nt: TGCAGCGTTCTCCCGAAACTAGCGGGAGTAGTGGATACGCAGTATTTT; CDR3aa: CSVLPKLAGVVDTQYF
abundance: NA; v_gene: TRBV6-6; d_gene: NA; j_gene: TRBJ2-6; CDR3nt: TGTGCCAGCACCAGGGACGGGAGCTCTGGGGCCAACGTCCTGACTTTC; CDR3aa: CASTRDGSSGANVLTF
abundance: NA; v_gene: TRBV20-1; d_gene: TRBD1; j_gene: TRBJ1-2; CDR3nt: TGCAGTGCTACAGGGGGCTATGGCTACACCTTC; CDR3aa: CSATGGYGYTF